The 27 T cell receptor beta chains below were found in one sample sequenced in a study of T-cell reconstitution after alpha-beta-depleted transplantation in children. Researchers prepared the TCRbeta library using unique molecular identifiers, the study reports. TCRdb independently ran MiXCR on the PCR reads; one entry per CDR3 protein. Of more than 450,000 distinct CDR3 sequences listed, 15% to 20% are singletons. The sequencing used PBMCs from the stem cell graft donor, collected from the stem cell graft. These receptors were taken from a human donor who donated a stem cell graft to a child with acute lymphoblastic leukemia.

The chain uses TRBV5-1 and TRBJ1-3, with TRBD1 identical over 8 bases. The CDR3 contains 15 residues. Trimming took 5 bases from V and 2 from J; bases not matched to a gene: 6. Germline V CDR1 and CDR2: SGHRS, YFSETQ. CDR3 loop: CASRPVTGAGNTIYF. In DNA, the CDR3 is TGCGCCAGCAGGCCTGTGACAGGGGCTGGAAACACCATATATTTT.

This rearrangement joins TRBV7-9 to TRBJ2-5; D ambiguous. V lost 1 base, J lost 0 bases, and 12 bases lay in between. The CDR3 totals 16 residues. Germline CDR1 is SEHNR and CDR2 is FQNEAQ (reference sequence). The CDR3 DNA is TGTGCCAGCAGCTTAGGTGTGGGGATCAACCAAGAGACCCAGTACTTC. This translates into CASSLGVGINQETQYF.

This clonotype was counted only a few times. CDR3 sequence: CASSPSGRAGEEQYF. CDR3 bases: TGTGCCAGCTCACCTAGCGGGAGGGCCGGGGAAGAGCAGTACTTC. This chain joins TRBV18 and TRBJ2-7; 11 bases fit TRBD2. The germline V gene encodes CDR1 KGHSH and CDR2 LQKENI. The CDR3 sequence is 15 residues long. J gave up 7 bases and V 3 bases, and 8 bases lay outside the gene matches.

The table lists this clonotype with a few counts. This chain connects TRBV29-1 to TRBJ2-5, with D possibly matching TRBD1 (5 bases). CDR3 size: 12 residues. Germline loops: CDR1 SQVTM, CDR2 ANQGSEA. Trimming cost V 7 bases and J 2 bases, with 11 bases left between them. CDR3 nucleotides: TGCAGCGGCCGACAGCTTCAAGAGACCCAGTACTTC. Amino acids: CSGRQLQETQYF.

This clonotype occurred a few times. The CDR3 loop reads CASSPDRFGGGPDTQYF. Written as DNA, the CDR3 is TGTGCCAGCAGCCCCGACCGATTTGGGGGAGGACCAGATACGCAGTATTTT. V usage is TRBV9 and J usage is TRBJ2-3, with D possibly being TRBD2 (6 bases). The length of the CDR3 is 17 residues. The V end lost 4 bases, the J end lost 4 bases, and 22 bases lay between the germline ends. Germline V gives CDR1 SGDLS, CDR2 YYNGEE. The entire variable domain, with the rest obtained from reference TRBV9 and TRBJ2-3, is as follows: DSGVTQTPKHLITATGQRVTLRCSPRSGDLSVYWYQQSLDQGLQFLIQYYNGEERAKGNILERFSAQQFPDLHSELNLSSLELGDSALYFCASSPDRFGGGPDTQYFGPGTRLTVL.

The CDR3 bases are TGCGCCAGCAGCCATGGGACAGCGACGAACACTGAAGCTTTCTTT. The encoded protein is CASSHGTATNTEAFF. This chain links TRBV5-1 with TRBJ1-1, with 7 bases identical to TRBD1. Unmatched junction bases numbered 7, after V lost 4 bases and J lost 1 base. This CDR3 region has 15 residues. Germline V gene lookup returns CDR1 SGHRS and CDR2 YFSETQ.

This clonotype was observed many times. CDR3 bases: TGTGCCAGCAGTGGAACAGGGGCGAAGATCCCAGGTGCTTTCTTT. Protein product: CASSGTGAKIPGAFF. The genes are TRBV27 and TRBJ1-1; 7 nucleotides line up with TRBD1. CDR3 length equals 15 residues. J was trimmed by 11 bases and V by 5 bases; bases with no gene match: 17. CDR1 and CDR2 (germline): MNHEY, SMNVEV (reference sequence).

The J gene is TRBJ2-1, the V gene TRBV5-6; no definite D call. This CDR3 spans 14 amino acids. The ends were cut back, 4 bases at V and 0 bases at J, with 8 bases in the middle. CDR1 and CDR2 (germline): SGHDT, YYEEEE. The CDR3, as DNA: TGTGCCAGCAGCGCTGTGAGCTCCTACAATGAGCAGTTCTTC. Translation: CASSAVSSYNEQFF.

This chain links TRBV12-3 or TRBV12-4 with TRBJ1-2; tentative D call: TRBD1 (5 bases). The CDR3 is 11 residues long. V lost 7 bases and J 8 bases, leaving 11 bases between the germline ends. CDR3 nucleotide sequence: TGTGCCAGCACCCAGGGTAGCGGCTACACCTTC. This codes for CASTQGSGYTF.

This clonotype has a handful of counts. This chain links TRBV9 with TRBJ2-2, with D hard to call. Germline V gives CDR1 SGDLS, CDR2 YYNGEE. Trimming removed 0 bases from V and 5 bases from J, with 11 bases in between. CDR3 length: 15 amino acids. CDR3 loop: CASSVVSGSTGELFF. The CDR3 coding sequence is TGTGCCAGCAGCGTAGTGTCAGGCAGTACCGGGGAGCTGTTTTTT.

This clonotype was recorded many times. The V call is TRBV29-1, the J call TRBJ1-1; TRBD1 matches at 7 bases. Trimming took 5 bases from V and 6 from J; bases not matched to a gene: 21. The V gene's germline CDR1 is SQVTM and CDR2 ANQGSEA. The length of the CDR3 is 17 residues. This chain's CDR3 is CSVRGLGTDRTLAEAFF. In DNA, the CDR3 is TGCAGCGTTAGGGGTTTAGGGACAGATCGAACATTGGCTGAAGCTTTCTTT.

This clonotype has a single count. The chain is built from TRBV19 and TRBJ2-1; 7 bases match TRBD1. The CDR3 totals 14 residues. The germline V gene encodes CDR1 LNHDA and CDR2 SQIVND (reference sequence). Germline trimming cut 5 bases from V and 7 bases from J; bases unmatched to any gene: 8. The CDR3 nucleotides are TGTGCCAGTAGTCCCGGGACAGTCGATAATGAGCAGTTCTTC. Translated, it gives CASSPGTVDNEQFF.

The rearrangement links TRBV18 to TRBJ2-7, with D maybe TRBD2 (6 bases). The germline V and J ends were trimmed by 6 bases and 5 bases, with 17 bases remaining between them. CDR3 length: 14 amino acids. In germline, CDR1 is KGHSH, CDR2 LQKENI. The CDR3 protein is CASSQRGGVNEQYF. The CDR3, as DNA: TGTGCCAGCTCTCAGAGGGGCGGGGTCAACGAGCAGTACTTC.

This clonotype was seen ten or more times. The V call is TRBV5-1, the J call TRBJ2-2; possibly TRBD2 for D (6 bases). Between the trimmed V and J ends, which lost 2 bases and 4 bases, there was a span of 18 bases. From germline, CDR1 is SGHRS and CDR2 YFSETQ. The CDR3 spans 17 residues. The CDR3 DNA reads as TGCGCCAGCAGCTTCACCTATGCTAGCGTTGGCACCGGGGAGCTGTTTTTT. Amino acids: CASSFTYASVGTGELFF.

This clonotype was picked up a small number of times. The CDR3 reads CASSPTSDGFHEQFF. Written as DNA, the CDR3 is TGTGCCAGCAGCCCGACTAGCGATGGGTTCCATGAGCAGTTCTTC. The chain has TRBV7-3 and TRBJ2-1; 8 bases are a match to TRBD2. Germline V lookup: CDR1 SGHTA, CDR2 FQGTGA. CDR3 length equals 15 residues. V lost 5 bases, J lost 8 bases, and 11 bases stayed unmatched.

The chain joins TRBV9 to TRBJ1-1; possible D gene TRBD1, 5 bases. The CDR3 runs 16 residues. Looked up from germline, CDR1 is SGDLS and CDR2 is YYNGEE. The V and J ends lost 0 bases and 1 base respectively, with 13 bases between them. CDR3 coding DNA: TGTGCCAGCAGCGTAGCAGGTACAGGAGGGAACACTGAAGCTTTCTTT. Its translation: CASSVAGTGGNTEAFF.

Only a few counts were recorded for this clonotype. The CDR3 DNA reads as TGTGCCAGCAGTATCCGACCAGATACGCAGTATTTT. This gives the protein CASSIRPDTQYF. The chain joins TRBV12-3 or TRBV12-4 to TRBJ2-3; D is unresolved. The CDR3 covers 12 residues. V was shortened by 5 bases and J by 4 bases, with 7 bases between the two germline ends.

This clonotype showed up just a few times. The chain couples TRBV5-1 to TRBJ2-7, with 13 bases aligning to TRBD2. The CDR3 extends over 16 amino acids. CDR1 is SGHRS, CDR2 YFSETQ, per germline. After removal of 4 bases from V and 3 bases from J, the junction contained 7 bases not matched to a gene. The chain's CDR3 is CASSDGLAGVYYEQYF. In DNA, the CDR3 is TGCGCCAGCAGCGATGGACTAGCGGGAGTATACTACGAGCAGTACTTC.

This clonotype was counted only a few times. The chain links TRBV7-3 to TRBJ2-5; D may be TRBD1 (5 bases). Trimming took 5 bases from V and 5 from J, leaving 18 bases between them. CDR3 size: 15 residues. The V gene's germline CDR1 is SGHTA and CDR2 FQGTGA. The CDR3 DNA is TGTGCCAGCAGCCCCCCCGGTAGTAACAGGGAGACCCAGTACTTC. As protein: CASSPPGSNRETQYF.

The chain is built from TRBV12-3 or TRBV12-4 and TRBJ1-5; 10 bases line up with TRBD1. V shed 6 bases, J shed 6 bases, and the junction held 11 bases outside the gene matches. There are 16 residues in the CDR3. CDR3 DNA sequence: TGTGCCAGCAGCAACTCGGGGACAGGGGAATCTCAGCCCCAGCATTTT. It specifies CASSNSGTGESQPQHF.

This chain uses TRBV5-1 with TRBJ2-7; 7 bases map to TRBD2. Germline V gene lookup returns CDR1 SGHRS and CDR2 YFSETQ. The CDR3 has 14 amino acids. J lost 3 bases, V lost 2 bases, and 5 bases had no gene match. The CDR3 sequence: CASSFGTKGYEQYF. Here the CDR3 DNA reads TGCGCCAGCAGCTTCGGGACTAAGGGCTACGAGCAGTACTTC.

This rearrangement joins TRBV29-1 to TRBJ2-3; D gene uncertain. Germline values: CDR1 SQVTM, CDR2 ANQGSEA. The CDR3 covers 14 residues. Trimming left V 6 bases short and J 2 bases short, with 15 bases between. The CDR3 reads CSVGSSGPTDTQYF. The CDR3 DNA sequence: TGCAGCGTCGGGTCCTCTGGTCCCACAGATACGCAGTATTTT.

The V gene is TRBV27, the J gene TRBJ2-3; D is uncertain. The germline V and J ends were trimmed by 0 bases and 2 bases, with 9 bases remaining between them. Per the germline V gene, CDR1 is MNHEY and CDR2 is SMNVEV (reference sequence). The length of the CDR3 is 15 residues. DNA of the CDR3: TGTGCCAGCAGTTTATCCAGGCATCTCACAGATACGCAGTATTTT. This gives the protein CASSLSRHLTDTQYF.

The J gene is TRBJ2-7, the V gene TRBV20-1; 10 bases align to TRBD1. V trimming: 3 bases; J trimming: 3 bases; junction bases outside the gene matches: 2. Germline V gene lookup returns CDR1 DFQATT and CDR2 SNEGSKA (reference sequence). The CDR3 sequence is 13 residues long. The CDR3 DNA reads TGCAGTGCTAGGGGGACAGGGGACTACGAGCAGTACTTC. It is translated as CSARGTGDYEQYF.

This sequence joins TRBV7-9 and TRBJ1-2; the match to TRBD1 covers 11 bases. This CDR3 is built from 15 residues. The germline V gene has CDR1 SEHNR and CDR2 FQNEAQ (reference sequence). V lost 4 bases, J lost 2 bases, and 3 bases stayed unmatched. The chain's CDR3 is CASSYGQGANYGYTF. DNA of the CDR3: TGTGCCAGCAGCTACGGACAGGGGGCAAACTATGGCTACACCTTC.

The V and J genes are TRBV5-6 and TRBJ2-7; D remains ambiguous. CDR1 is SGHDT and CDR2 is YYEEEE in the germline V gene. The CDR3 runs 15 residues. V lost 0 bases to trimming and J lost 4 bases, with 14 bases between them. Here the CDR3 reads CASSLASFGIYEQYF. The CDR3, as DNA: TGTGCCAGCAGCTTGGCTAGTTTTGGGATTTACGAGCAGTACTTC.

This clonotype was observed a few times. Sequence at one end of the junction differs from germline and may be a read error. This chain connects TRBV5-8 to TRBJ1-2, with D possibly matching TRBD1 (6 bases). Germline CDR1 and CDR2: SGHTS and YDEGEE. This CDR3 contains 10 residues. CDR3 sequence: CANQGWAHGF. The DNA for the CDR3 is TGTGCCAACCAGGGGTGGGCGCACGGTTTC. The full variable domain, its missing parts supplied by reference TRBV5-8 and TRBJ1-2, is EAGVTQSPTHLIKTRGQQATLRCSPISGHTSVYWYQQALGLGLQFLLWYDEGEERNRGNFPPRFSGRQFPNYSSELNVNALELEDSALYLCANQGWAHGFGSGTRLTVV.